This T cell receptor beta chain was identified during a study of cytomegalovirus exposure and HLA in healthy donors. The CDR3 sequence is 14 residues long. Germline assignment: CDR1 LNHDA and CDR2 SQIVND (reference sequence). V was shortened by 6 bases and J by 6 bases, with 15 bases between the two germline ends. Study-level results: Within a later analysis, the majority of CMV-associated TCR beta chains appeared HLA-restricted.

Vbeta (60) and Jbeta (13) primers were used in the PCR. Sequenced by immunoSEQ multiplex PCR; TCRdb stores in-frame clones only, minus some. The sample has around 150,000 clones, roughly 80% seen once; the top ten hold roughly 13%. In regard to this clone: Its antigen is as yet unknown.

The sequencing input was PBMCs. The chain combines TRBV19 with TRBJ2-1; possible D gene TRBD1, 6 bases. This receptor was taken from a woman between 50 and 59 years old in good health and CMV-seronegative. CDR3 bases: TGTGCCAGTAGCGTAGGGGGTGAATTCAATGAGCAGTTCTTC. As protein: CASSVGGEFNEQFF.